The rows below give T cell receptor beta chains drawn from one sample of a study of T-cell memory formation after mild COVID-19. Each CDR3 protein is one row after TCRdb ran MiXCR on the 5' RACE reads. The sample lists approximately 180,000 distinct CDR3 sequences; 16% were seen once. Sequences were obtained from PBMCs or a T cell subset sorted from them (not recorded which). These TCRs come from an adult woman who had mild COVID-19 (a few samples of this study predate the infection). Cell type and time point are not known. Each CDR3 is given with its conserved first and last residue. The order of the fields is V gene, D gene, J gene, clone size, CDR3 protein, CDR3 DNA. The D gene is left open where the match is weak. Not all rows give a size; the values are once, few, many and, for expanded clones, a class.

>TRBV24-1|TRBD1|TRBJ2-1|few
CATSDGTGNEQFF
TGTGCCACCAGTGATGGGACAGGCAATGAGCAGTTCTTC
>TRBV6-2/TRBV6-3|NA|TRBJ2-4|NA
CASTTKGKAGNKNIQYF
TGTGCCAGCACCACTAAGGGAAAGGCAGGAAACAAAAACATTCAGTACTTC
>TRBV6-5|NA|TRBJ2-2|NA
CASKRSNTGELFF
TGTGCCAGCAAGAGGTCGAACACCGGGGAGCTGTTTTTT
>TRBV20-1|NA|TRBJ2-4|few
CSASDPGGKNIQYF
TGCAGTGCTAGCGACCCTGGGGGGAAAAACATTCAGTACTTC
>TRBV24-1|NA|TRBJ2-3|NA
CATSDPTTRVDTQYF
TGTGCCACCAGTGATCCGACGACTAGAGTAGATACGCAGTATTTT
>TRBV5-6|TRBD1|TRBJ2-7|few
CASSRGQGQYEQYF
TGTGCCAGCAGCCGGGGACAGGGGCAATACGAGCAGTACTTC
>TRBV30|TRBD1|TRBJ2-5|NA
CAWRADRGRWETQYF
TGTGCCTGGAGGGCGGACAGGGGGCGTTGGGAGACCCAGTACTTC
>TRBV20-1|NA|TRBJ2-7|NA
CSAQGGSEQYF
TGCAGTGCCCAGGGAGGAAGCGAGCAGTACTTC
>TRBV7-2|TRBD2|TRBJ2-1|NA
CASSRRPSGRFNEQFF
TGTGCCAGCAGCCGGCGTCCTAGCGGGAGATTCAATGAGCAGTTCTTC
>TRBV12-3/TRBV12-4|TRBD2|TRBJ2-5|NA
CASTLAGAQETQYF
TGTGCCAGCACGCTAGCGGGCGCACAAGAGACCCAGTACTTC
>TRBV12-3/TRBV12-4|NA|TRBJ2-2|NA
CARSPGVTGELFF
TGTGCCCGTTCCCCCGGAGTCACCGGGGAGCTGTTTTTT
>TRBV6-5|TRBD2|TRBJ2-1|few
CASKSGGGSDEQFF
TGTGCCTCCAAAAGCGGGGGAGGGTCGGATGAGCAGTTCTTC
>TRBV5-6|NA|TRBJ1-1|NA
CASSLVRRNTEAFF
TGTGCCAGCAGCTTGGTCAGGCGGAACACTGAAGCTTTCTTT
>TRBV24-1|NA|TRBJ2-3|few
CATSDFSAGLSTDTQYF
TGTGCCACCAGTGATTTTAGCGCAGGGCTCAGCACAGATACGCAGTATTTT
>TRBV29-1|TRBD1|TRBJ2-3|NA
CSMRSRDRGSDTQYF
TGCAGCATGCGATCCCGGGACAGGGGATCAGATACGCAGTATTTT
>TRBV20-1|NA|TRBJ1-1|once
CSASFSGRAEAFF
TGCAGTGCTAGCTTCTCGGGTCGGGCTGAAGCTTTCTTT
>TRBV15|NA|TRBJ2-7|NA
CATSAGRLATRSSYEQYF
TGTGCCACCAGCGCAGGGAGGCTAGCGACTAGGAGCTCCTACGAGCAGTACTTC
>TRBV12-3/TRBV12-4|NA|TRBJ1-2|few
CASSLKGAPNYGYTF
TGTGCCAGCAGTTTAAAGGGAGCGCCTAACTATGGCTACACCTTC
>TRBV12-3/TRBV12-4|NA|TRBJ2-3|many
CASSLGGGPDTQYF
TGTGCCAGCAGTTTAGGGGGAGGTCCAGATACGCAGTATTTT
>TRBV12-3/TRBV12-4|NA|TRBJ2-3|few
CASGDKAKGTDTQYF
TGTGCCAGCGGGGATAAGGCTAAGGGCACAGATACGCAGTATTTT
>TRBV7-8|NA|TRBJ2-3|NA
CASSLRAGTRSTDTQYF
TGTGCCAGCAGCTTGAGGGCCGGGACTCGGAGCACAGATACGCAGTATTTT
>TRBV24-1|TRBD2|TRBJ2-1|NA
CATSDFAGGSNNEQFF
TGTGCCACCAGTGACTTTGCGGGGGGTAGCAACAATGAGCAGTTCTTC
>TRBV4-1|TRBD2|TRBJ2-7|NA
CASSSSLSGSDYEQYF
TGCGCCAGCAGCTCTAGTCTTAGCGGGAGCGATTACGAGCAGTACTTC
>TRBV6-6|NA|TRBJ2-7|NA
CASSPRNTYEQYF
TGTGCCAGTAGTCCAAGAAACACCTACGAGCAGTACTTC
>TRBV4-3|TRBD1|TRBJ1-1|few
CASSRSRGQYTEAFF
TGCGCCAGCAGCCGGTCCAGGGGGCAATATACTGAAGCTTTCTTT
>TRBV29-1|NA|TRBJ1-2|NA
CSVEPDLYGYTF
TGCAGCGTTGAACCGGACCTTTATGGCTACACCTTC
>TRBV9|NA|TRBJ1-5|NA
CASSLRRDFSNQPQHF
TGTGCCAGCAGCCTACGGCGGGACTTTAGCAATCAGCCCCAGCATTTT
>TRBV4-2|TRBD2|TRBJ2-7|few
CASSQLRLAGSYEQYF
TGTGCCAGCAGCCAACTGCGACTAGCGGGGAGCTACGAGCAGTACTTC
>TRBV5-4|TRBD2|TRBJ2-5|few
CASSSGLAGFGETQYF
TGTGCCAGCAGCTCAGGACTAGCGGGGTTTGGTGAGACCCAGTACTTC
>TRBV7-3|NA|TRBJ1-2|NA
CASSPTANYGYTF
TGTGCCAGCAGCCCGACAGCTAACTATGGCTACACCTTC
>TRBV2|TRBD2|TRBJ2-1|NA
CASSEEAGGRSEQFF
TGTGCCAGCAGTGAGGAAGCGGGAGGGCGAAGTGAGCAGTTCTTC
>TRBV11-3|TRBD2|TRBJ2-2|NA
CASSREEAGELFF
TGTGCCAGCAGTCGGGAGGAAGCCGGGGAGCTGTTTTTT
>TRBV20-1|NA|TRBJ2-1|NA
CSASLLGNYNEQFF
TGCAGTGCTAGTCTCCTGGGGAACTACAATGAGCAGTTCTTC
>TRBV29-1|TRBD1|TRBJ2-2|many
CSVLRDRGSGELFF
TGCAGCGTCCTCCGGGACAGGGGTAGCGGGGAGCTGTTTTTT
>TRBV11-2|NA|TRBJ2-5|many
CASSQLNQETQYF
TGTGCCAGCAGCCAACTGAACCAAGAGACCCAGTACTTC
>TRBV9|TRBD1|TRBJ1-2|many
CASSDRTGGTYGYTF
TGTGCCAGCAGCGACCGGACAGGGGGGACGTATGGCTACACCTTC
>TRBV28|TRBD2|TRBJ2-3|NA
CASSTLGGGSDTQYF
TGTGCCAGCAGTACCTTGGGCGGGGGATCGGATACGCAGTATTTT
>TRBV11-2|TRBD2|TRBJ2-1|many
CASSLRWGGSYNEQFF
TGTGCCAGCAGCTTAAGGTGGGGGGGCTCCTACAATGAGCAGTTCTTC
>TRBV28|NA|TRBJ2-2|NA
CASSSRGNTGELFF
TGTGCCAGCAGTTCCCGGGGGAACACCGGGGAGCTGTTTTTT
>TRBV10-3|TRBD2|TRBJ2-1|few
CAISPSSGRVNEQFF
TGTGCCATCAGTCCTTCTAGCGGGAGGGTCAATGAGCAGTTCTTC
>TRBV12-3/TRBV12-4|NA|TRBJ2-2|few
CASRPTGYTNTGELFF
TGTGCCAGCAGGCCGACAGGATACACGAACACCGGGGAGCTGTTTTTT
>TRBV6-5|TRBD1|TRBJ1-1|NA
CASTGTGGGTEAFF
TGTGCCAGCACCGGGACAGGGGGTGGCACTGAAGCTTTCTTT
>TRBV4-1|NA|TRBJ2-1|few
CASSQVTGYNEQFF
TGCGCCAGCAGCCAAGTTACAGGGTACAATGAGCAGTTCTTC
>TRBV7-9|TRBD1|TRBJ2-7|many
CASSPLLSSWTGGGHEQYF
TGTGCCAGCAGCCCCCTTCTATCATCTTGGACAGGGGGCGGCCACGAGCAGTACTTC
>TRBV5-1|NA|TRBJ2-7|NA
CASSRQGSDSTYEQYF
TGCGCCAGCAGCCGCCAGGGATCGGACAGTACCTACGAGCAGTACTTC
>TRBV5-4|TRBD1|TRBJ2-7|many
CASSTRDRGVPEQYF
TGTGCCAGCAGCACCCGGGACAGGGGAGTCCCCGAGCAGTACTTC
>TRBV7-9|NA|TRBJ1-6|NA
CAHPVTKGYNSPLHF
TGTGCCCACCCAGTTACCAAGGGGTATAATTCACCCCTCCACTTT
>TRBV24-1|NA|TRBJ2-1|NA
CATRMGGSGSNEQFF
TGTGCCACCAGGATGGGTGGCAGTGGGAGTAATGAGCAGTTCTTC
>TRBV14|NA|TRBJ1-1|NA
CASSLNIQGRGAFF
TGTGCCAGCAGCCTAAATATCCAGGGAAGGGGGGCTTTCTTT
>TRBV7-2|TRBD2|TRBJ2-5|NA
CASSPQRLALSTQYF
TGTGCCAGCAGCCCTCAGCGACTAGCCCTGTCGACCCAGTACTTC
>TRBV5-1|TRBD1|TRBJ2-5|few
CASSSGTGAQETQYF
TGCGCCAGCAGCTCCGGGACAGGTGCCCAAGAGACCCAGTACTTC
>TRBV5-1|NA|TRBJ1-3|many
CASSLAGPSSGNTIYF
TGCGCCAGCAGCTTGGCAGGTCCCAGCTCTGGAAACACCATATATTTT
>TRBV7-9|TRBD1|TRBJ1-5|NA
CASSRGDRRGQPQHF
TGTGCCAGCAGCCGAGGGGACAGGAGGGGTCAGCCCCAGCATTTT
>TRBV5-1|TRBD2|TRBJ2-5|few
CASSFFGGGANKETQYF
TGCGCCAGCAGCTTTTTTGGCGGGGGGGCGAACAAAGAGACCCAGTACTTC
>TRBV20-1|TRBD2|TRBJ2-1|NA
CSAGLAAYNEQFF
TGCAGTGCAGGACTAGCGGCCTACAATGAGCAGTTCTTC
>TRBV24-1|TRBD2|TRBJ2-2|few
CATSDGGDPNTGELFF
TGTGCCACCAGTGACGGGGGGGATCCGAACACCGGGGAGCTGTTTTTT
>TRBV5-1|NA|TRBJ1-6|few
CASSYQGRTVDSPLHF
TGCGCCAGCAGCTATCAGGGACGGACCGTGGATTCACCCCTCCACTTT